The sequence of this T cell receptor (beta chain) was determined in a study of T cell responses to AZD1222 COVID-19 vaccine. Germline V gene data show CDR1 as MDHEN and CDR2 as SYDVKM. The ends were cut back, 5 bases at V and 0 bases at J, with 10 bases in the middle. The CDR3 sequence is 14 residues long. TCRdb's copy holds only in-frame clones and misses some; the assay was immunoSEQ multiplex PCR. The sample shows some 150,000 clones, roughly 85% of them seen only once. Points on this clone: The antigen is unknown.

Regarding the study as a whole: CD4 TCRs linked to vaccination spanned spike, dominating at 160-218 and 743-854.

The TCR comes from an adult who received the MenACWY meningococcal vaccine as a control. This chain uses TRBV28 with TRBJ1-1; TRBD1 is a possible D gene (6 bases). The sample consisted of peripheral blood, taken 28 days after the second dose of the MenACWY control vaccine. As DNA, the CDR3 is TGTGCCAGCAGTCCAGGGGCCATGAACACTGAAGCTTTCTTT. Its translation: CASSPGAMNTEAFF.